This T cell receptor beta chain was profiled in a study of T-cell memory formation after mild COVID-19. Trimming left V 7 bases short and J 10 bases short, with 13 bases between. The CDR3 extends over 11 amino acids. This clonotype was counted between two and nine times. TCRdb independently ran MiXCR on the 5' RACE reads; one entry per CDR3 protein. The sample lists 250,000 to 300,000 distinct CDR3 sequences, roughly 15% seen once, with roughly 23% in the top ten. This sequence joins TRBV12-3 or TRBV12-4 and TRBJ1-1; tentatively, D is TRBD1 (5 bases). Source material: PBMCs or a T cell subset sorted from them (not recorded which). The sequence derives from a man between 18 and 29 years old who had mild COVID-19 (a few samples of this study predate the infection). Cell type and time point are not known. This CDR3 is CASILRGGAFF. CDR3 DNA: TGTGCCAGCATCTTGCGTGGGGGAGCTTTCTTT.